The subject of this entry is one T cell receptor beta chain. The junction departs from germline at one end; a sequencing error may be responsible. Alongside a J-beta primer mix, a sample-barcoded 5' primer served in a second PCR lasting about 7 to 11 cycles. TCRdb reanalysed the 5' RACE reads using MiXCR and keeps one entry per CDR3 protein. The table lists about 1.8 million distinct CDR3 sequences, around 50% of them singletons. CDR1 and CDR2 (germline): MNHNY, SVGAGI (reference sequence). The CDR3 sequence is 15 residues long. This sample was included in a study of blood T cells in healthy people across ages.

The receptor comes from a woman aged 40 to 49 in good health. Sequenced input: blood. The rearrangement uses TRBV6-6 and TRBJ1-5; D unclear. DNA for the CDR3: TGTGCCAGCAGGACGGCAGGATCGAGCAATCGGCCCCAGCATTTT. Amino acids: CASRTAGSSNRPQHF.